This TCR beta chain was obtained from a study of T cell repertoires in cytomegalovirus infection. TCRdb processed the reads anew with MiXCR; each CDR3 protein has one entry. The repertoire holds approximately 730,000 distinct CDR3 sequences, with roughly 33% as singletons. Germline lookup yields CDR1 LNHDA and CDR2 SQIVND (reference sequence). Trimming at V came to 3 bases and at J to 10 bases, leaving 8 bases not matched to a gene. CDR3 size: 14 residues. This clonotype was seen only once. What it binds is unknown. The chain has TRBV19 and TRBJ2-4; TRBD2 aligns across 8 bases. Specimen: cultured PBMCs, collected from culture after CMV antigen stimulation. The clonotype was recovered from a human donor in good health (CMV status not recorded). Some clones in this sample may be carry-over from other donors' samples. The CDR3 is CASSILGGAGIQYF. The CDR3 bases are TGTGCCAGTAGTATTCTCGGGGGGGCCGGTATTCAGTACTTC.